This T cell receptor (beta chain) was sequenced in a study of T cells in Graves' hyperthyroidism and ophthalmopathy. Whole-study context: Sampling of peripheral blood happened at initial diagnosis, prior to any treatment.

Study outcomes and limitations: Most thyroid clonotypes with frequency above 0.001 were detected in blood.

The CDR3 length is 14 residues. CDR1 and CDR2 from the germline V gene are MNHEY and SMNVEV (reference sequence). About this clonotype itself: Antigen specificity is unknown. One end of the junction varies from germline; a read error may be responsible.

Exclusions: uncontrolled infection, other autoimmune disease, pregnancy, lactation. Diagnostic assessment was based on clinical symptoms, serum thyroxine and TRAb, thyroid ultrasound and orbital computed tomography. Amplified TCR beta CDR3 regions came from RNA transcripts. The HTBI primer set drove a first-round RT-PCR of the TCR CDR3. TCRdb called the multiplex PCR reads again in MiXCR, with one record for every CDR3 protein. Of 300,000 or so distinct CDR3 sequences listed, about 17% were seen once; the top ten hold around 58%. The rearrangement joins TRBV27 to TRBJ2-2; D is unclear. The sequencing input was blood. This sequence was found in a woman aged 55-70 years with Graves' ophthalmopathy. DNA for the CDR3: TGTGCCACCAGTAAGAACTTCGACACCGGGGAGCTGTTTTTT. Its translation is CATSKNFDTGELFF.